This TCR beta chain originates from a study of OX40 agonist ivuxolimab in advanced cancers. Study-level background: Allowance was made for prior anti-PD-1, anti-PD-L1 or anti-CTLA-4 therapy, and 35% to 40% had some. Study-level results: On average, CD8+ T cells had more expanded clones than CD4+. Some nonresponders also had low normalized T-cell clonal expansion.

V was trimmed by 3 bases and J by 1 base, leaving 3 bases between them. CDR1 and CDR2 (germline): KGHSH, LQKENI. The CDR3 totals 13 residues. Clones were read by immunoSEQ multiplex PCR, and TCRdb kept only the in-frame ones, dropping some. The sample lists about 75,000 clones; around 83% were seen once. In regard to this clone: As yet, its antigen is unknown.

The receptor was derived from an adult with an advanced solid tumor such as melanoma, head and neck, liver or kidney cancer. The sequencing used CD4+ or CD8+ T cells sorted from blood, collected in a trial of the OX40 agonist ivuxolimab. This chain joins TRBV18 and TRBJ2-2; D is uncertain. The CDR3 DNA sequence: TGTGCCAGCTCACCTCTGAACACCGGGGAGCTGTTTTTT. Translation: CASSPLNTGELFF.